This T cell receptor (beta chain) was recorded in a study of OX40 agonist ivuxolimab in advanced cancers. Study overall: The mean age was approximately 60 years, ranging from 23 to 79, with approximately 85% of participants male.

About this clone: Its antigen is still unknown.

TCRdb's copy holds only in-frame clones and misses some; the assay was immunoSEQ multiplex PCR. This sample has 65,000 to 85,000 clones, with roughly 91% found just once. Autoimmune disease history or systemic immunosuppression was exclusionary. CDR1 and CDR2 (germline): MNHEY, SVGAGI. The ends were cut back, 6 bases at V and 7 bases at J, with 19 bases in the middle. This CDR3 spans 14 amino acids. Study findings and constraints: Clonal expansion was seen in CD4+ and CD8+ blood T cells by week 6 at 0.1 to 3.0 mg/kg.

The chain couples TRBV6-5 to TRBJ2-7, with D maybe TRBD2 (6 bases). This receptor was identified in an adult with an advanced solid tumor such as melanoma, head and neck, liver or kidney cancer. The material sequenced was CD4+ or CD8+ T cells sorted from blood, taken in a trial of the OX40 agonist ivuxolimab. This chain's CDR3 is CASSPGTQASEQYF. CDR3 coding DNA: TGTGCCAGCAGCCCCGGGACTCAGGCGAGTGAGCAGTACTTC.